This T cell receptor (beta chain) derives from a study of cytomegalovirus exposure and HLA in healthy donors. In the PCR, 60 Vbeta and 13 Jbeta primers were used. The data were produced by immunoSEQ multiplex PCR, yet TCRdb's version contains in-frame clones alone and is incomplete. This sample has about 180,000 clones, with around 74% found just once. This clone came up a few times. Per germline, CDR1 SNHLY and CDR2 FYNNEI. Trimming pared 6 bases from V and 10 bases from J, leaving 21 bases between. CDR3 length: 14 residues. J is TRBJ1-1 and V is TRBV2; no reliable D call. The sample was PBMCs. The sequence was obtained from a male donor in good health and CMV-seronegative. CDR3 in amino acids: CASRPLLIGGSAFF. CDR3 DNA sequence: TGTGCCAGCAGGCCCCTCTTAATCGGAGGCTCAGCTTTCTTT.